Listed here are 28 T cell receptor beta chains from one sample, sequenced in a study of blood T cells in healthy people across ages. The second PCR ran roughly 6 to 11 cycles with a sample-barcoded 5' primer and J-beta primers. MiXCR, applied by TCRdb to the 5' RACE reads, yields one record per CDR3 protein. The repertoire holds 1,500,000 or so distinct CDR3 sequences, with about 42% as singletons. Specimen: blood. The receptors shown here come from a woman aged 18-35 years in good health.

The chain links TRBV3-1 to TRBJ2-1; 8 nucleotides align to TRBD2. V trimming: 5 bases; J trimming: 2 bases; junction bases outside the gene matches: 8. This CDR3 spans 16 amino acids. CDR1 is LGHDT, CDR2 YNNKEL, per germline (reference sequence). DNA of the CDR3: TGTGCCAGCAGCGAAGCCGCAGCGGGGGCCTACAATGAGCAGTTCTTC. This encodes CASSEAAAGAYNEQFF.

V is TRBV6-5 and J is TRBJ2-2, with a tentative D call TRBD2 (7 bases). Trimming cost V 8 bases and J 5 bases, with 12 bases left between them. CDR1 is MNHEY, CDR2 SVGAGI, per germline. The CDR3 covers 13 residues. CDR3 in amino acids: CASGGARTGELFF. Here the CDR3 DNA reads TGTGCCAGCGGGGGGGCACGAACCGGGGAGCTGTTTTTT.

This clonotype was recorded at least ten times. For the CDR3, the DNA is TGCGCCAGCAGCCTCGGGACTAGCGGAGAGACCCAGTACTTC. Translated: CASSLGTSGETQYF. This chain connects TRBV4-1 to TRBJ2-5; TRBD2 matches 11 bases. This CDR3 has 14 residues. The germline gives CDR1 MGHRA, CDR2 YSYEKL. Trimming removed 4 bases from V and 4 bases from J; junction bases left unmatched: 2.

The chain carries TRBV11-2 and TRBJ2-7; D is unclear. Per germline, CDR1 SGHAT and CDR2 FQNNGV. The CDR3 extends over 17 amino acids. With 5 bases removed from V and 3 bases from J, the gap between germline ends came to 23 bases. CDR3 amino acids: CASSLLQQSRCLYEQYF. Written as DNA, the CDR3 is TGTGCCAGCAGCCTGCTTCAACAGAGCAGATGCCTCTACGAGCAGTACTTC.

The V call is TRBV20-1, the J call TRBJ2-7, with 7 bases that match TRBD1. The CDR3 covers 12 residues. V shed 5 bases and J 4 bases; nucleotides not matched to a gene: 5. Germline V gene sequence: CDR1 DFQATT, CDR2 SNEGSKA (reference sequence). CDR3 sequence reads: CSAPGTEYEQYF. The CDR3 nucleotides read TGCAGTGCTCCCGGGACAGAATACGAGCAGTACTTC.

This clonotype was recorded a few times. The V and J genes are TRBV4-2 and TRBJ2-1; TRBD1 agrees at 8 bases. This CDR3 region has 14 residues. Germline CDR1 reads LGHNA; CDR2 reads YNFKEQ. Trimming removed 3 bases from V and 6 bases from J; junction bases left unmatched: 4. This CDR3 reads CASSQVTGGNEQFF. CDR3 bases: TGTGCCAGCAGCCAGGTCACAGGGGGCAATGAGCAGTTCTTC.

The rearrangement joins TRBV14 to TRBJ2-1, with D perhaps TRBD2 (5 bases). Per the germline V gene, CDR1 is SGHDN and CDR2 is FVKESK. This CDR3 comprises 12 residues. The CDR3 region has the DNA TGTGATGGAGAAGCGGTGTACAATGAGCAGTTCTTC. Protein: CDGEAVYNEQFF.

This chain links TRBV20-1 with TRBJ2-5, with 10 bases fitting TRBD2. The length of the CDR3 is 14 residues. The V and J ends lost 5 bases and 1 base, in that order; junction bases with no gene match: 4. Germline V lookup: CDR1 DFQATT, CDR2 SNEGSKA (reference sequence). CDR3 sequence reads: CSAERTSGQETQYF. CDR3 DNA: TGCAGTGCTGAACGGACTAGCGGCCAAGAGACCCAGTACTTC.

This clonotype has ten or more counts. J is TRBJ2-7 and V is TRBV25-1, with 9 bases aligning to TRBD1. CDR1 is MGHDK and CDR2 is SYGVNS in the germline V gene. J lost 4 bases, V lost 7 bases, and 8 bases had no gene match. This CDR3 is 14 amino acids long. The CDR3 spells CASTKTGGMYEQYF. CDR3 coding DNA: TGTGCCAGCACCAAGACAGGGGGAATGTACGAGCAGTACTTC.

This clonotype was detected only once. The chain couples TRBV3-1 to TRBJ2-1, with 10 positions matching TRBD2. With 4 bases clipped from V and 6 bases from J, the junction kept 6 bases outside the gene matches. The CDR3 loop spans 15 amino acids. CDR1 is LGHDT, CDR2 YNNKEL, per germline (reference sequence). CDR3 nucleotides: TGTGCCAGCAGCCCAGCTAGCGGGGGATCCAATGAGCAGTTCTTC. Translating it yields CASSPASGGSNEQFF.

This clonotype was counted a single time. The chain employs TRBV27 and TRBJ2-7; a weak D match, TRBD1 (6 bases). The CDR3 totals 16 residues. V lost 10 bases, J lost 7 bases, and 29 bases lay in between. CDR1 is MNHEY, CDR2 SMNVEV, per germline (reference sequence). CDR3 DNA: TGTGCCACCTTAAGCCTTAGCGACAGGTTCTACAATGAGCAGTACTTC. Protein product: CATLSLSDRFYNEQYF.

This chain connects TRBV5-1 to TRBJ2-7, with TRBD1 as a possible D gene (7 bases). Germline V gene sequence: CDR1 SGHRS, CDR2 YFSETQ. The CDR3 extends over 16 amino acids. Trimming shortened V by 4 bases and J by 1 base, and 18 bases separated the two germline ends. The CDR3 nucleotides read TGCGCCAGCAGCCCCTCCTTGGCAGGGGGGTCCTACGAGCAGTACTTC. It specifies CASSPSLAGGSYEQYF.

This clonotype was seen more than once but under ten times. The chain is built from TRBV7-2 and TRBJ2-5; possible D gene TRBD2, 6 bases. V was cut by 8 bases and J by 4 bases, with 14 bases left in between. Germline V gene lookup returns CDR1 SGHTA and CDR2 FQGNSA. This CDR3 has 13 residues. The CDR3 DNA reads TGTGCCAGCCAGGCGGGATCGGGAGAGACCCAGTACTTC. Translation gives CASQAGSGETQYF.

At least ten counts were recorded for this clonotype. This chain joins TRBV7-2 and TRBJ2-7; 12 positions match TRBD2. The J segment lost 7 bases and the V segment lost 5 bases, leaving 9 bases of the junction unmatched. Germline loops: CDR1 SGHTA, CDR2 FQGNSA. This CDR3 spans 15 amino acids. The CDR3: CASSLLAGGYNEQYF. The CDR3 DNA reads TGTGCCAGCAGCCTACTAGCGGGAGGTTACAATGAGCAGTACTTC.

The CDR3 here is CANPMYGRNTGELFF. For the CDR3, the DNA is TGTGCCAACCCAATGTACGGGCGGAACACCGGGGAGCTGTTTTTT. V gene TRBV5-5 combines with J gene TRBJ2-2; no definite D call. The germline CDR1 and CDR2 sequences are SGHKS and YYEKEE (reference sequence). Trimming removed 9 bases at V and 1 base at J, with 16 bases between. The CDR3 loop spans 15 amino acids.

The chain has TRBV10-3 and TRBJ2-3; unclear D gene. Germline V lookup: CDR1 ENHRY, CDR2 SYGVKD. V lost 2 bases, J lost 2 bases, and 8 bases lay in between. This CDR3 has 14 residues. CDR3 nucleotide sequence: TGTGCCATCAGTGAGGCCGGGTTCACAGATACGCAGTATTTT. This gives the protein CAISEAGFTDTQYF.

The V gene is TRBV6-2 or TRBV6-3, the J gene TRBJ2-7; a weak D match, TRBD2 (5 bases). The CDR3 extends over 13 amino acids. In germline, CDR1 is MNHEY, CDR2 SVGEGT. V lost 0 bases, J lost 8 bases, and 11 bases lay in between. The CDR3 DNA sequence: TGTGCCAGCAGTTACTCGAATTCGGGGAAGCAGTACTTC. Its protein product is CASSYSNSGKQYF.

The gene calls are TRBV3-1 and TRBJ2-1; no clear D gene. The V end lost 4 bases, the J end lost 0 bases, and 7 bases lay between the germline ends. Germline CDR1 is LGHDT and CDR2 is YNNKEL (reference sequence). The CDR3 runs 14 residues. CDR3 region: CASSPDLSYNEQFF. The CDR3 bases are TGTGCCAGCAGCCCTGACCTCTCCTACAATGAGCAGTTCTTC.

This clonotype was counted many times. The chain couples TRBV20-1 to TRBJ2-7; D uncertain. The germline gives CDR1 DFQATT, CDR2 SNEGSKA (reference sequence). Trimming cost V 2 bases and J 0 bases, with 5 bases left between them. There are 12 residues in the CDR3. CDR3 coding DNA: TGCAGTGCTAGACCTTCCTCCTACGAGCAGTACTTC. Protein: CSARPSSYEQYF.

This clonotype was seen a handful of times. The chain couples TRBV5-1 to TRBJ2-3; 11 bases agree with TRBD2. This CDR3 is built from 16 residues. V lost 3 bases and J lost 4; bases outside the gene matches: 7. Germline V gene lookup returns CDR1 SGHRS and CDR2 YFSETQ. The CDR3 DNA reads as TGCGCCAGCAGCTCGCCACTAGCGGGGGCCTCAGATACGCAGTATTTT. This sequence encodes CASSSPLAGASDTQYF.

This clonotype turned up a few times. CDR3 protein: CASSQEGEPRLREQFF. CDR3 bases: TGTGCCAGCAGCCAAGAGGGAGAGCCCAGGCTACGGGAGCAGTTCTTC. The chain combines TRBV3-1 with TRBJ2-1; D is possibly TRBD2 (5 bases). Trimming pared 0 bases from V and 10 bases from J, leaving 19 bases between. The CDR3 runs to 16 residues. Germline assignment: CDR1 LGHDT and CDR2 YNNKEL (reference sequence).

This chain joins TRBV4-1 and TRBJ1-4; 7 bases align to TRBD1. V was clipped by 1 base and J by 5 bases; unmatched bases: 7. The CDR3 runs to 16 residues. From germline, CDR1 is MGHRA and CDR2 YSYEKL. As DNA, the CDR3 is TGCGCCAGCAGCCAAGTGGCAGGGGGTCTAAATGAAAAACTGTTTTTT. Its protein is CASSQVAGGLNEKLFF.

The chain is built from TRBV2 and TRBJ1-1, with D tentatively TRBD1 (6 bases). The CDR3 is 11 amino acids. Germline V gives CDR1 SNHLY, CDR2 FYNNEI. Trimming stripped 5 bases from V and 6 bases from J, with 7 bases between. The chain's CDR3 is CASSRQAEAFF. The CDR3 DNA reads as TGTGCCAGCAGTAGACAGGCTGAAGCTTTCTTT.

V and J are TRBV28 and TRBJ2-7; the match to TRBD2 covers 13 bases. The V gene end was trimmed by 3 bases and the J gene end by 3 bases; junction bases not matched to a gene: 5. Germline values: CDR1 MDHEN, CDR2 SYDVKM. This CDR3 has 16 amino acids. In DNA form, the CDR3 reads TGTGCCAGCAGTTTCCCCCGGACTAGCGGGAGCTACGAGCAGTACTTC. Protein: CASSFPRTSGSYEQYF.

In its sample, this clonotype was seen many times. CDR3 sequence (DNA): TGCAGTGCTATGCCGGGACAACCCTATCAGCCCCAGCATTTT. It translates to CSAMPGQPYQPQHF. This rearrangement joins TRBV20-1 to TRBJ1-5; the D gene is possibly TRBD1 (6 bases). The length of the CDR3 is 14 residues. V lost 4 bases, J lost 5 bases, and 15 bases lay in between. CDR1 DFQATT and CDR2 SNEGSKA come from the germline V gene (reference sequence).

This clonotype has ten or more counts. The genes are TRBV28 and TRBJ2-1; the D call may be TRBD1 or TRBD2 (5 bases each). The length of the CDR3 is 14 residues. The V end was cut by 3 bases, the J end by 7 bases, with 13 bases between. Germline CDR1 is MDHEN and CDR2 is SYDVKM. This chain's CDR3 is CASSFSGWGNEQFF. DNA for the CDR3: TGTGCCAGCAGTTTCTCCGGGTGGGGGAATGAGCAGTTCTTC.

The rearrangement uses TRBV7-2 and TRBJ2-4; 7 nucleotides align to TRBD1. TRBJ2-5 explains the end of the DNA better; the J call may be wrong. This CDR3 contains 14 residues. Looked up from germline, CDR1 is SGHTA and CDR2 is FQGNSA. The CDR3: CASSVNRGLETQYF. In DNA form, the CDR3 reads TGTGCCAGCAGCGTCAACAGGGGATTAGAGACCCAGTACTTC.

The chain uses TRBV29-1 and TRBJ2-3; D perhaps matches TRBD1 (6 bases). Germline CDR1 reads SQVTM; CDR2 reads ANQGSEA. Trimming pared 3 bases from V and 2 bases from J, leaving 12 bases between. This CDR3 is 14 amino acids long. CDR3: CSVEGTSYTDTQYF. CDR3 bases: TGCAGCGTTGAGGGGACATCGTACACAGATACGCAGTATTTT.